This T cell receptor (beta chain) was captured in a study of blood T cell repertoires in COVID-19. Study background: The United States, Italy and Spain provided the acute and convalescent COVID-19 samples.

In the source study's methods: Estimation of nucleated cell counts relied on the amplification of reference gene primers. Sequencing used immunoSEQ multiplex PCR; TCRdb keeps in-frame clones, though not all of them. That table is the source of V, J and clone size, and D and trimming were worked out from the DNA. This sample has about 17,000 clones; around 90% occur once, and the top ten carry around 17%. Specimen: peripheral blood. The sequence came from a man over 45 with active COVID-19.

The CDR3 is CASSGRQGPYNSPLHF. For the CDR3, the DNA is TGTGCCAGCAGTGGGAGACAGGGACCTTATAATTCACCCCTCCACTTT. The chain couples TRBV5-6 to TRBJ1-6; 7 bases match TRBD1. Trimming cost V 5 bases and J 4 bases; bases outside gene matches: 9. From germline, CDR1 is SGHDT and CDR2 YYEEEE. This CDR3 comprises 16 residues.